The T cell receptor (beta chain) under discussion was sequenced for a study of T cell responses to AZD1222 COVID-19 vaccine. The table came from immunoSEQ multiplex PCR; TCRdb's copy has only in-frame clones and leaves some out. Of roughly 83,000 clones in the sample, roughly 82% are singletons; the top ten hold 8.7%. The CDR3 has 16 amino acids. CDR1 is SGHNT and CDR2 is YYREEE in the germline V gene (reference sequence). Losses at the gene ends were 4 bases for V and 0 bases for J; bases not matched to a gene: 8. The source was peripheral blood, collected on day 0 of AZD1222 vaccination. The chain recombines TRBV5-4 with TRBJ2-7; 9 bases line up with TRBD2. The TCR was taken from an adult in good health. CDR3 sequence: CASSPGGGVSSYEQYF. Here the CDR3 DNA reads TGTGCCAGCAGCCCAGGCGGGGGGGTTAGCTCCTACGAGCAGTACTTC.